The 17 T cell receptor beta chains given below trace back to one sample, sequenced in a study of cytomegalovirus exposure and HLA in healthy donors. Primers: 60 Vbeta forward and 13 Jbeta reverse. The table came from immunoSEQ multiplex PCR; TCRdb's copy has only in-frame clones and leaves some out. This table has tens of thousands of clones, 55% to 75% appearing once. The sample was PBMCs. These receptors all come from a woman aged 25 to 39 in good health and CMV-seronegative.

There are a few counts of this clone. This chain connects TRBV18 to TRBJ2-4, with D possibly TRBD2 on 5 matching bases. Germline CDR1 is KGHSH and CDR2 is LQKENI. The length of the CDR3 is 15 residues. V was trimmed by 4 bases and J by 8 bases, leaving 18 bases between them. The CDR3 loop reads CASSLGRDSGDIQYF. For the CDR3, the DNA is TGTGCCAGCTCACTCGGCCGGGATTCGGGTGACATTCAGTACTTC.

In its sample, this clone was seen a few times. The CDR3 region is CASRETGSGEQYF. The CDR3 bases are TGTGCCAGCAGGGAAACAGGGTCCGGCGAGCAGTACTTC. The chain combines TRBV2 with TRBJ2-7, with TRBD1 as a possible D gene (6 bases). V was cut by 6 bases and J by 6 bases, with 15 bases left in between. In germline, CDR1 is SNHLY, CDR2 FYNNEI. The CDR3 loop spans 13 amino acids.

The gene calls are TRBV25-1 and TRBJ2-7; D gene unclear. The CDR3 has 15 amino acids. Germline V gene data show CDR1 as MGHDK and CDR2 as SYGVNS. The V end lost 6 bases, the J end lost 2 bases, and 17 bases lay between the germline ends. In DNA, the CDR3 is TGTGCCAGCAGCACCGTGGGCGACCGGCCCTACGAGCAGTACTTC. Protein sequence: CASSTVGDRPYEQYF.

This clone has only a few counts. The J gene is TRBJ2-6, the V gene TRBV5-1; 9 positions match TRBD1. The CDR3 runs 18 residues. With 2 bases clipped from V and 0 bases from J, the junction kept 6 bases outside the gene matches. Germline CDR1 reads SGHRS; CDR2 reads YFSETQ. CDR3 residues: CASSFLTGGNSGANVLTF. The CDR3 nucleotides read TGCGCCAGCAGCTTTCTCACAGGGGGCAACTCTGGGGCCAACGTCCTGACTTTC.

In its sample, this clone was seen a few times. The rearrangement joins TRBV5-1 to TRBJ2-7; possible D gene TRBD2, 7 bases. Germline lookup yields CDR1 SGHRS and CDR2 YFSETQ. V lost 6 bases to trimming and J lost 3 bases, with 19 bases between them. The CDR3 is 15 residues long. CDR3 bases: TGCGCCAGCACACCCCGGGGGGCGGGAAACTACGAGCAGTACTTC. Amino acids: CASTPRGAGNYEQYF.

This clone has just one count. Here the CDR3 DNA reads TGTGCCTGGAGGGAGCCAGGGGCCCATCAGCCCCAGCATTTT. Its translation is CAWREPGAHQPQHF. This rearrangement joins TRBV30 to TRBJ1-5, with a possible D match to TRBD1 (6 bases). This CDR3 is 14 amino acids long. Germline V CDR1 and CDR2: GTSNPN, SVGIG (reference sequence). The V gene lost 3 bases and the J gene lost 5 bases, with 14 bases spanning the gap. The full variable domain, completed using reference TRBV30 and TRBJ1-5, is SQTIHQWPATLVQPVGSPLSLECTVEGTSNPNLYWYRQAAGRGLQLLFYSVGIGQISSEVPQNLSASRPQDRQFILSSKKLLLSDSGFYLCAWREPGAHQPQHFGDGTRLSIL.

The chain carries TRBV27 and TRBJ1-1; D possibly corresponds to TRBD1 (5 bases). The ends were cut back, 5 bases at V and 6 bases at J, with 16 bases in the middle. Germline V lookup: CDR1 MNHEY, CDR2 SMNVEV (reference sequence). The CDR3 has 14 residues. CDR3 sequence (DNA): TGTGCCAGCAGTCTTATGAGGGACTCTGCTGAAGCTTTCTTT. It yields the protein CASSLMRDSAEAFF.

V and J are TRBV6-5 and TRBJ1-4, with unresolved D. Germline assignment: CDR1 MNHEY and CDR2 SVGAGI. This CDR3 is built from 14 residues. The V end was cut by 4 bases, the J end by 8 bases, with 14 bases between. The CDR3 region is CASSSRGVDEKLFF. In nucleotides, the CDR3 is TGTGCCAGCAGTTCCCGGGGTGTGGACGAAAAACTGTTTTTT.

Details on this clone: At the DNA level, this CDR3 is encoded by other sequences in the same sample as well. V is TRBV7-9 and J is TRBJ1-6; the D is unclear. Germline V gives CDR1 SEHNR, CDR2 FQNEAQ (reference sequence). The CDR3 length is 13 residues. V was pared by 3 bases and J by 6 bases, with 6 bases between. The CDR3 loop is CASSLEGNSPLHF. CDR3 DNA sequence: TGTGCCAGCAGCTTGGAGGGTAATTCACCCCTCCACTTT.

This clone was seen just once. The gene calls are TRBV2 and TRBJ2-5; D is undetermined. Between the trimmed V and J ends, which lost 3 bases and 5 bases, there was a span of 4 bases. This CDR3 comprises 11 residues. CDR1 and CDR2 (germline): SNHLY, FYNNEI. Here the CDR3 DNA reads TGTGCCAGCAGTGACGAGGAGACCCAGTACTTC. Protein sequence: CASSDEETQYF.

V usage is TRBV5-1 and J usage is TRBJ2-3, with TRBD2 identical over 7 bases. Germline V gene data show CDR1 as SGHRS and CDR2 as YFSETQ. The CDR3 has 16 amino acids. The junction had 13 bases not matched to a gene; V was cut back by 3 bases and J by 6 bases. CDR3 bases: TGCGCCAGCAGCTCGGCTCTGGGCGGGGAGGGGGATACGCAGTATTTT. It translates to CASSSALGGEGDTQYF.

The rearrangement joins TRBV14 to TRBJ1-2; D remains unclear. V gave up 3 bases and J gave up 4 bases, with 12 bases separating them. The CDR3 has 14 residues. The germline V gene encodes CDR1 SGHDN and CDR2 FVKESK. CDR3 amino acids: CASSHGPPGYGYTF. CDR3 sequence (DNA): TGTGCCAGCAGCCATGGCCCGCCGGGCTATGGCTACACCTTC.

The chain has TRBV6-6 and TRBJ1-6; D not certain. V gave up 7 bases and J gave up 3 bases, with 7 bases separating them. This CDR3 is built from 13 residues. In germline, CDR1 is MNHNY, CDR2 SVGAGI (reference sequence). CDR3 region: CASTLDYNSPLHF. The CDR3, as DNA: TGTGCCAGCACCCTAGACTATAATTCACCCCTCCACTTT.

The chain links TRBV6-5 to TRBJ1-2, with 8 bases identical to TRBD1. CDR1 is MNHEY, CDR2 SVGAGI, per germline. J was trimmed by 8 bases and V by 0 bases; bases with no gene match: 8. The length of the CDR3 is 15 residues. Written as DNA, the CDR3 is TGTGCCAGCAGTTACTCGGGGCAGGGGGCGCGGGGCTACACCTTC. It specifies CASSYSGQGARGYTF.

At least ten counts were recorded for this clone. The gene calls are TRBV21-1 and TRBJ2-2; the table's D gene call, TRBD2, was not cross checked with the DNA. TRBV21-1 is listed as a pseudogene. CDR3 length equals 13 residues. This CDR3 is CATHSENTGELFF. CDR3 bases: TGTGCCACCCACTCTGAAAACACCGGGGAGCTGTTTTTT.

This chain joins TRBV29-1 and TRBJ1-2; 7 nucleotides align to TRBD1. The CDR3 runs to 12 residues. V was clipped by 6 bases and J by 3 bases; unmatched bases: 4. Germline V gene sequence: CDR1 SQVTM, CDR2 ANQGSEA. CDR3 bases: TGCAGCGTCAGGGACAGCGACTATGGCTACACCTTC. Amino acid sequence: CSVRDSDYGYTF.

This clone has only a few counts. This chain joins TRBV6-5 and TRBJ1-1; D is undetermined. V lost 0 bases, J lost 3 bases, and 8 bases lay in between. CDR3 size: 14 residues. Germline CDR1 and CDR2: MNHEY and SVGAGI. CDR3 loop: CASSYSGRHTEAFF. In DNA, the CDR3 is TGTGCCAGCAGTTACTCGGGCAGGCACACTGAAGCTTTCTTT.